This record covers a single T cell receptor beta chain. The entry originates in a study of blood T cell repertoires in COVID-19. Study information: Spain, Italy and the United States supplied samples that represented acute and convalescent COVID-19.

This CDR3 contains 14 residues. The V gene end was trimmed by 5 bases and the J gene end by 5 bases; junction bases not matched to a gene: 8. Germline assignment: CDR1 SGHRS and CDR2 YFSETQ. Assay used: immunoSEQ multiplex PCR; TCRdb lists only in-frame clones, some missing. The table lists some 100,000 clones, 88% of them singletons. The origin of this receptor is a woman aged 60-75 years with acute or convalescent COVID-19. The rearrangement joins TRBV5-1 to TRBJ2-5; 8 nucleotides align to TRBD1. Sequencing used peripheral blood. CDR3 sequence reads: CASRQRTGYETQYF. The CDR3 DNA is TGCGCCAGCAGGCAAAGGACAGGGTACGAGACCCAGTACTTC.